The 15 T cell receptor beta chains in this list originate from one sample, sequenced in a study of vaccination and CD4 T cells after COVID-19. These receptors are not linked to any known antigen. Described treatment: 10-day PBMC culture with coronavirus spike peptide pools or control peptides (ViraFEST assay). Once obtained from cultured CD4+ T cells, the DNA was sequenced using the Oncomine TCR Beta short-read assay. TCRdb analysed the PCR reads with MiXCR anew, one entry per CDR3 protein. The table records 10,000 to 15,000 distinct CDR3 sequences, approximately 80% of them present only once. The specimen was CD4+ T cells from blood, cultured in vitro. The receptors originated from a human donor who had recovered from COVID-19.

This rearrangement joins TRBV20-1 to TRBJ1-2, with D perhaps matching TRBD1 (5 bases). The V and J ends lost 3 bases and 8 bases respectively, with 19 bases between them. The CDR3 is 14 residues long. Germline V CDR1 and CDR2: DFQATT, SNEGSKA (reference sequence). This chain's CDR3 is CSASLGGSVGGYTF. DNA for the CDR3: TGCAGTGCTAGTTTGGGGGGGTCGGTCGGGGGCTACACCTTC.

The rearrangement joins TRBV30 to TRBJ2-3; 7 nucleotides match TRBD1. In germline, CDR1 is GTSNPN, CDR2 SVGIG (reference sequence). With V trimmed by 4 bases and J by 6 bases, 7 bases remained unmatched. The CDR3 spans 13 residues. For the CDR3, the DNA is TGTGCCTGGAAGACGACAGGGACCGATACGCAGTATTTT. This gives the protein CAWKTTGTDTQYF.

The chain combines TRBV6-1 with TRBJ1-2; TRBD1 agrees at 8 bases. Trimming took 8 bases from V and 8 from J; bases not matched to a gene: 7. Per germline, CDR1 MNHNS and CDR2 SASEGT. This CDR3 is 12 amino acids long. The CDR3 DNA sequence: TGTGCCAGCGCGGACAGGGTCGGCGGCTACACCTTC. It specifies CASADRVGGYTF.

V usage is TRBV19 and J usage is TRBJ1-1; no clear D gene. Trimming removed 6 bases from V and 1 base from J, with 6 bases in between. The CDR3 has 12 amino acids. Germline CDR1 LNHDA, CDR2 SQIVND (reference sequence). In DNA form, the CDR3 reads TGTGCCAGTAGAGGAGAGAACACTGAAGCTTTCTTT. Amino acids: CASRGENTEAFF.

The gene calls are TRBV28 and TRBJ1-2; weak D call: TRBD1 (5 bases). The CDR3 extends over 15 amino acids. Trimming took off 4 bases at V and 2 bases at J, with 14 bases between the two ends. From germline, CDR1 is MDHEN and CDR2 SYDVKM. The CDR3 DNA reads as TGTGCCAGCAGTTCACGGTCGGCAGGGAACTATGGCTACACCTTC. Protein: CASSSRSAGNYGYTF.

This clonotype turned up a few times. The chain joins TRBV28 to TRBJ1-2; 9 positions agree with TRBD1. The CDR3 spans 13 residues. V dropped 6 bases and J dropped 8; count of bases not matched to a gene: 7. The V gene's germline CDR1 is MDHEN and CDR2 SYDVKM. The CDR3 region is CASSSNRGLGYTF. The DNA of the CDR3 is TGTGCCAGCAGCTCCAACAGGGGGCTGGGCTACACCTTC.

This chain uses TRBV20-1 with TRBJ2-1; D uncertain. V lost 3 bases to trimming and J lost 0 bases, with 6 bases between them. Germline values: CDR1 DFQATT, CDR2 SNEGSKA (reference sequence). The CDR3 totals 13 residues. Here the CDR3 DNA reads TGCAGTGCTAGCGGTAGCTCCTACAATGAGCAGTTCTTC. Translating gives CSASGSSYNEQFF.

The rearrangement links TRBV15 to TRBJ2-2, with TRBD1 identical over 8 bases. The V and J ends lost 4 bases and 3 bases, in that order; junction bases with no gene match: 7. Germline V gene lookup returns CDR1 LNHNV and CDR2 YYDKDF (reference sequence). CDR3 length: 16 residues. CDR3 DNA sequence: TGTGCCACCAGCACATTAACAGGGGGAGACACCGGGGAGCTGTTTTTT. It specifies CATSTLTGGDTGELFF.

The gene calls are TRBV4-1 and TRBJ1-6; tentative D call: TRBD1 (5 bases). V lost 3 bases and J 9 bases, leaving 18 bases between the germline ends. The CDR3 length is 16 residues. The germline V gene has CDR1 MGHRA and CDR2 YSYEKL. The CDR3 DNA follows: TGCGCCAGCAGCCAGGTAGTAGGGCGGGACGCTTCACCCCTCCACTTT. Translating gives CASSQVVGRDASPLHF.

V usage is TRBV10-1 and J usage is TRBJ1-1; D ambiguous. V lost 5 bases to trimming and J lost 2 bases, with 12 bases between them. Germline CDR1 WNHNN, CDR2 SYGVQD (reference sequence). The CDR3 has 14 residues. The CDR3, as DNA: TGCGCCAGCAGTAACACACAGAGCAACACTGAAGCTTTCTTT. This sequence encodes CASSNTQSNTEAFF.

The V and J genes are TRBV20-1 and TRBJ2-3; no definite D call. The V end was cut by 0 bases, the J end by 9 bases, with 7 bases between. CDR3 length equals 11 residues. Germline CDR1 reads DFQATT; CDR2 reads SNEGSKA (reference sequence). Written as DNA, the CDR3 is TGCAGTGCTAGAGAGTACCCAACGCAGTATTTT. It translates to CSAREYPTQYF.

The J gene is TRBJ1-2, the V gene TRBV29-1; D perhaps matches TRBD1 (5 bases). The length of the CDR3 is 16 residues. The germline V and J ends were trimmed by 8 bases and 0 bases, with 22 bases remaining between them. Germline lookup yields CDR1 SQVTM and CDR2 ANQGSEA. CDR3 sequence (DNA): TGCAGCTCTCTAAATGAGGGTTGGGGGACTAACTATGGCTACACCTTC. The encoded protein is CSSLNEGWGTNYGYTF.

By proportion, this clonotype is medium-sized. The genes are TRBV20-1 and TRBJ2-1; unclear D gene. With 3 bases removed from V and 0 bases from J, the gap between germline ends came to 9 bases. CDR1 and CDR2 from the germline V gene are DFQATT and SNEGSKA (reference sequence). The CDR3 has 14 amino acids. The CDR3: CSARATNSYNEQFF. The CDR3 DNA sequence: TGCAGTGCTAGGGCTACCAACTCCTACAATGAGCAGTTCTTC.

In this sample, this clonotype turned up a few times. The V and J genes are TRBV27 and TRBJ1-5; maybe TRBD1 (5 bases). Trimming left V 5 bases short and J 0 bases short, with 14 bases between. Looked up from germline, CDR1 is MNHEY and CDR2 is SMNVEV (reference sequence). The CDR3 is 16 residues long. This CDR3 is CASSPPGGSSNQPQHF. Written as DNA, the CDR3 is TGTGCCAGCAGTCCCCCTGGGGGGAGTAGCAATCAGCCCCAGCATTTT.

As DNA, the CDR3 is TGCAGTGCTAGACCGACAGGGGGAAACAATCAGCCCCAGCATTTT. Translating gives CSARPTGGNNQPQHF. The V call is TRBV20-1, the J call TRBJ1-5; 9 bases agree with TRBD1. The V and J ends lost 2 bases and 3 bases, in that order; junction bases with no gene match: 5. Germline CDR1 and CDR2: DFQATT and SNEGSKA (reference sequence). The CDR3 runs 15 residues.